This T cell receptor beta chain was identified in a study of T cell responses to AZD1222 COVID-19 vaccine. Trimming took off 0 bases at V and 4 bases at J, with 8 bases between the two ends. The CDR3 contains 15 residues. In germline, CDR1 is SGHRS, CDR2 YFSETQ. Details on this clone: As yet, its antigen is unknown.

General study findings and limits: At baseline, seropositivity was found in only six or seven AZD1222 recipients. White British ancestry dominated among donors, who included more females, and clonal diversity was possibly underestimated.

Here immunoSEQ multiplex PCR was the method, and the copy in TCRdb shows in-frame clones only, minus some. The top ten hold more than 8.5% of the sample, which has tens of thousands of clones, 86% seen once. The J gene is TRBJ2-6, the V gene TRBV5-1; D is ambiguous. The TCR sequence derives from an adult in good health. Sequenced here: peripheral blood, sampled on day 0 of AZD1222 vaccination. CDR3 DNA sequence: TGCGCCAGCAGCTTGGGAGAGTGGGGGGCCAACGTCCTGACTTTC. The encoded protein is CASSLGEWGANVLTF.